This record looks at one T cell receptor beta chain sequence and its context. What it binds is not known. Data came from immunoSEQ multiplex PCR; TCRdb stores just in-frame clones and leaves some out. Found here are fewer than 20,000 clones, almost 95% of them singletons; the top ten hold about 0.55%. CDR1 and CDR2 from the germline V gene are SGHTA and FQGTGA. V dropped 5 bases and J dropped 1 base, with 8 bases sitting between them. The CDR3 contains 13 residues. This record comes from a study of T cells after posttransplantation cyclophosphamide. Study-wide findings and caveats: TRB overlap between skin or GI tissue T cells and blood was limited. Recipient CMV seropositivity and CMV reactivation strongly tracked TRB clonality. Later blood repertoires were often dominated by clones from the donor CD8+ memory compartment.

Busulfan-fludarabine conditioning, marrow transplant, and cyclophosphamide on days +3 and +4 were administered. The TCR originated in a male patient in his sixties or seventies who received an allogeneic stem cell transplant from a related donor and was CMV-positive. Part of the T cell pool may stem from the graft donor. This specimen consisted of CD4+ T cells sorted from blood, obtained after allogeneic stem cell transplant with posttransplant cyclophosphamide. The chain carries TRBV7-3 and TRBJ1-1; D is perhaps TRBD1 (6 bases). The CDR3, as DNA: TGTGCCAGCAGCACACAGGGGAACACTGAAGCTTTCTTT. Translated: CASSTQGNTEAFF.